This T cell receptor (beta chain) was recovered during a study of cytomegalovirus exposure and HLA in healthy donors. The wider study: A later analysis reported the same platform for the roughly 110 validation repertoires and the approximately 640 first-cohort repertoires.

Data came from immunoSEQ multiplex PCR; TCRdb stores just in-frame clones and leaves some out. Among roughly 200,000 clones listed, around 81% were seen once. Germline CDR1 LNHDA, CDR2 SQIVND (reference sequence). Trimming pared 0 bases from V and 6 bases from J, leaving 9 bases between. The CDR3 runs to 13 residues. The chain has TRBV19 and TRBJ2-7; TRBD2 might be the D (6 bases). This receptor was obtained from a woman under 30 in good health and CMV-seropositive. What was sequenced was PBMCs. CDR3 in amino acids: CASSIDRRGEQYF. CDR3 sequence (DNA): TGTGCCAGTAGTATAGATCGGAGGGGCGAGCAGTACTTC.